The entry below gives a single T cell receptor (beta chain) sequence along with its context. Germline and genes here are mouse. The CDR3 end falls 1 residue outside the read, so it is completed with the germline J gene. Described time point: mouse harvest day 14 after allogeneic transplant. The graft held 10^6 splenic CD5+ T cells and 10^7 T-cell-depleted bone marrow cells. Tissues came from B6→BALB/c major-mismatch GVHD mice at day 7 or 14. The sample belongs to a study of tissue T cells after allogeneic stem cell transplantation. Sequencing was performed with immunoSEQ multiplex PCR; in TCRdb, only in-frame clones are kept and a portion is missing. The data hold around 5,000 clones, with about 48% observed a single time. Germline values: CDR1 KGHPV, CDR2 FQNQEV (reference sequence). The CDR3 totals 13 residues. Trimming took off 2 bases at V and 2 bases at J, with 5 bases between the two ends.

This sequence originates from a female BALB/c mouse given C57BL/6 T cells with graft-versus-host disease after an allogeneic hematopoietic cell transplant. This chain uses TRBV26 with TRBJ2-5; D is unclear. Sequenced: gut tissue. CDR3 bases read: TGTGCCAGCAGTCTGGGCAGCCAAGACACCCAGTAC. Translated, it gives CASSLGSQDTQY. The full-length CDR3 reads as CASSLGSQDTQYF.